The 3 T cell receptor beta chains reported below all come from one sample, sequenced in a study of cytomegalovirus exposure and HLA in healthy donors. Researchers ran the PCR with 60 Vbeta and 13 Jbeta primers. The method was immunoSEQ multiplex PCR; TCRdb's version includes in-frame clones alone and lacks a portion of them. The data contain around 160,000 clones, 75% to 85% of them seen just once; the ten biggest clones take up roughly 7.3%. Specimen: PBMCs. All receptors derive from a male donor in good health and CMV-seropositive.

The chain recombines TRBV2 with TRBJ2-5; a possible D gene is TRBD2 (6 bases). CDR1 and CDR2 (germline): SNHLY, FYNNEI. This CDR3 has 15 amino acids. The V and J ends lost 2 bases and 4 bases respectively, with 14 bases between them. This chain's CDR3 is CASSEQVTEGETQYF. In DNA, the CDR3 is TGTGCCAGCAGTGAACAGGTGACGGAGGGAGAGACCCAGTACTTC.

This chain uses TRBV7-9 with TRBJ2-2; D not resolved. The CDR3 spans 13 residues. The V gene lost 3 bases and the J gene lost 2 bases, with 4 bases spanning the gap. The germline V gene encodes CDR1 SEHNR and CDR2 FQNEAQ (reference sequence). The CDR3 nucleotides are TGTGCCAGCAGCTTGAGCAACACCGGGGAGCTGTTTTTT. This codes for CASSLSNTGELFF.

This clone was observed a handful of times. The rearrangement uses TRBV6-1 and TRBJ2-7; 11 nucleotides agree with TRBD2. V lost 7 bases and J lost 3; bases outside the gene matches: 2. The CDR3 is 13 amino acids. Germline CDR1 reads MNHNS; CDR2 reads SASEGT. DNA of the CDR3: TGTGCCAGCACTGGGACTAGCGGCTACGAGCAGTACTTC. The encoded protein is CASTGTSGYEQYF.